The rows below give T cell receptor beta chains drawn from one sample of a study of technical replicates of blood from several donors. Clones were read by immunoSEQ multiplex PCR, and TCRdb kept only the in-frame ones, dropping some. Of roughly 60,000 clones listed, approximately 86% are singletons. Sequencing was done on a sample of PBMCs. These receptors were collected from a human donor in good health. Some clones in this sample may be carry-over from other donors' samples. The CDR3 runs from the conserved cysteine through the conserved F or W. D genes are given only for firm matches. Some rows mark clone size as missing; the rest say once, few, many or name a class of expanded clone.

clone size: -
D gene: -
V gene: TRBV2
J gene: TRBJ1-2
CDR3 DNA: TGTGCCAGCACCCTGACAGAGGTTGTCTACACCTTC
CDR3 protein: CASTLTEVVYTF

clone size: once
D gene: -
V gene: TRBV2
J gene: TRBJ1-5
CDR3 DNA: TGTGCCACCCCTGGCAGGGGCTATAGCAATCAGCCCCAGCATTTT
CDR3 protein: CATPGRGYSNQPQHF

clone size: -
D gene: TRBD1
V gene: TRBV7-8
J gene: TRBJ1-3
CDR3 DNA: TGTGCCAGCAGCTTACTCCCCGCAGGGGGGTCTGGAAACACCATATATTTT
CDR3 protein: CASSLLPAGGSGNTIYF

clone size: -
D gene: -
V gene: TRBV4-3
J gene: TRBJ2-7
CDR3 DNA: TGCGCCAGCAGCCAAGATTCGCGGGGTCGTTCCTCTTTAGAGCAGTACTTC
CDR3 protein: CASSQDSRGRSSLEQYF

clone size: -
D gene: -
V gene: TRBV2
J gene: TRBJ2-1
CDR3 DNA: TGTGCCAGCAGGTATGGCGGGGATGAGCAGTTCTTC
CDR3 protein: CASRYGGDEQFF

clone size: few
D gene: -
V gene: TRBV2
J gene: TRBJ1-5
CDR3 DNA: TGTGCCAGCAGTCCTTCTTACAATCAGCCCCAGCATTTT
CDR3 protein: CASSPSYNQPQHF

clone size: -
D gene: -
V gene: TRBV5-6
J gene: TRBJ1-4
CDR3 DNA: TGTGCCAGCAGCCCGGGTCGGCAGACTAATGAAAAACTGTTTTTT
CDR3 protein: CASSPGRQTNEKLFF

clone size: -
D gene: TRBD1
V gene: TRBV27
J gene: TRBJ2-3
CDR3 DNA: TGTGCCAGTAGCCGAGACAGGGACATGGATACGCAGTATTTT
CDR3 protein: CASSRDRDMDTQYF

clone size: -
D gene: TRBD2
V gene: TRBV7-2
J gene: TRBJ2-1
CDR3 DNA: TGTGCCAGCAGCTTAGTCGTAGCGGGAGGGCAAAGACGGAGAGGTGAGCAGTTCTTC
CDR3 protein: CASSLVVAGGQRRRGEQFF

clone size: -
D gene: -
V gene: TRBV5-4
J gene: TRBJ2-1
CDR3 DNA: TGTGTCGCCGGTAGCTCCTACAATGAGCAGTTCTTC
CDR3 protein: CVAGSSYNEQFF

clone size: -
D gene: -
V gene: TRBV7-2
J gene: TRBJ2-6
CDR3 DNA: TGTGCCAGCAGCTCCTCGGGAGTCCTAACTATCTCTGGGGCCAACGTCCTGACTTTC
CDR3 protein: CASSSSGVLTISGANVLTF

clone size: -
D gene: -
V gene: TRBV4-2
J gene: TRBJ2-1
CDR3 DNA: TGTGCCAGCAGCCAAGATTTCAGGGCCTACAATGAGCAGTTCTTC
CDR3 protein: CASSQDFRAYNEQFF

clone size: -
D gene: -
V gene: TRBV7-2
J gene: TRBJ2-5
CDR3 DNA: TGTGCCAGCAGATTACAGGGCTCGGAGACCCAGTACTTC
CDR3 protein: CASRLQGSETQYF

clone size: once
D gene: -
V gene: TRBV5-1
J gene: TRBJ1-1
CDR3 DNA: TGCGCCAGCAGCTTCGGTCCTCGGAACACTGAAGCTTTCTTT
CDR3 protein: CASSFGPRNTEAFF

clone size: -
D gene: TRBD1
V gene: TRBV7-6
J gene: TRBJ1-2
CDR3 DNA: TGTGCCAGCAGCCCGATGGGAACCGGACAGGGCTATGGCTACACCTTC
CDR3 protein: CASSPMGTGQGYGYTF

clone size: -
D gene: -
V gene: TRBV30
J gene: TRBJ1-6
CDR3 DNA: TGTGCCTGGGGACAGAGGGAGCATTCACCCCTCCACTTT
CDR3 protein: CAWGQREHSPLHF

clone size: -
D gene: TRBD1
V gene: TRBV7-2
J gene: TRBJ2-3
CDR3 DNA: TGTGCCAGCAGCTTAGCCCGGACAGGGTGGTATTTT
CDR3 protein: CASSLARTGWYF

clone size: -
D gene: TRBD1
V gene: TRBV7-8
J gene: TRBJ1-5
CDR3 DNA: TGTGCCAGCAGCTTACAGGGACAGGGTGGGCAGCCCCAGCATTTT
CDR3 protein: CASSLQGQGGQPQHF

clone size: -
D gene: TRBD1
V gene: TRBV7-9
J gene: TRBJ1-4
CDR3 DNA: TGTGCCAGCAGCCGACAGGGCTGGGAAAAACTGTTTTTT
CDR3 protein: CASSRQGWEKLFF

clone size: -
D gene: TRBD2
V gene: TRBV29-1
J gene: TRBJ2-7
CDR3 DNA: TGCAGCGTTGCTAGGGGCCTAGCGGGGGTCTACGAGCAGTACTTC
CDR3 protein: CSVARGLAGVYEQYF

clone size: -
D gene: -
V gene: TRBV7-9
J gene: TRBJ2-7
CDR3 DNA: TGTGCCAGCAGCTTCTCGGTCTACGAGCAGTACTTC
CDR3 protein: CASSFSVYEQYF

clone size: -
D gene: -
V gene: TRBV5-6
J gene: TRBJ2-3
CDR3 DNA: TGTGCCAGCAGTTCCAGGTTTCGCACAGATACGCAGTATTTT
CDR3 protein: CASSSRFRTDTQYF

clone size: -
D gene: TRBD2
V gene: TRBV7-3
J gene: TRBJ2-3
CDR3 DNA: TGTGCCAGCAGCATCGGGACTAGCGGGGATACGCAGTATTTT
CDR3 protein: CASSIGTSGDTQYF

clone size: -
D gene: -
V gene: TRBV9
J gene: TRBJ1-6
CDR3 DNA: TGTGCCAGCAGCGCCCTGTTGGACAGTAATTCACCCCTCCACTTT
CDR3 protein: CASSALLDSNSPLHF

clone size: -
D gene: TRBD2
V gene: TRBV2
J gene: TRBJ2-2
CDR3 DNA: TGTGCCAGCAGCCTCCTCGGGGGGGGCGCCGGGGAGCTGTTTTTT
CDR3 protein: CASSLLGGGAGELFF

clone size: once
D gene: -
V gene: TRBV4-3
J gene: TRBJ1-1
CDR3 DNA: TGCGCCAGCAGCCAAGAACGAGATCTGAACACTGAAGCTTTCTTT
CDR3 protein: CASSQERDLNTEAFF

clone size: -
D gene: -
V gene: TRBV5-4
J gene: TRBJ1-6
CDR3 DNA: TGTGCCAGCAGACTTTGGGGTAGCGAGCCACCCCTCCACTTT
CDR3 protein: CASRLWGSEPPLHF

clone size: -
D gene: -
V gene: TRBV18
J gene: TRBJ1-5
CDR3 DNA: TGTGCCAGCTCACCAATTGAGGGTGTGGGTCAGCCCCAGCATTTT
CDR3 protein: CASSPIEGVGQPQHF

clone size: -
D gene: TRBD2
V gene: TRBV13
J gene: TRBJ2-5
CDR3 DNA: TGTGCCAGCAGCTTAAGGCCAGCGGGGGGCCAAGAGACCCAGTACTTC
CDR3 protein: CASSLRPAGGQETQYF

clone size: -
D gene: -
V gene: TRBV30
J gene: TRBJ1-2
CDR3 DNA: TGTGCCTGGCACACAGGGTGGGGCTACACCTTC
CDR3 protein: CAWHTGWGYTF

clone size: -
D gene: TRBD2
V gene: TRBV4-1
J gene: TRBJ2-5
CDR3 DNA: TGCGCCAGCAGCCAGGGGACTAGCGCGATAAGTGGAGAGACCCAGTACTTC
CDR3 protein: CASSQGTSAISGETQYF

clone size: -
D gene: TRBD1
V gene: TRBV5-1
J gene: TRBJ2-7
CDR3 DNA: TGCGCCAGCAGCCCGGGGACAGGGGACTCCTACGAGCAGTACTTC
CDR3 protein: CASSPGTGDSYEQYF

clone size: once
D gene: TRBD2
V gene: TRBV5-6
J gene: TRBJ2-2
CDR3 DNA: TGTGCCAGCAGCCGAAGGGGAGGGCGCGGGCACACCGGGGAGCTGTTTTTT
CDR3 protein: CASSRRGGRGHTGELFF

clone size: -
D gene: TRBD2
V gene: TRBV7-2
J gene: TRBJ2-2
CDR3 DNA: TGTGCCAGCAGCTCTCGGACTAGCGGGAGTCTGTGGGCCGGGGAGCTGTTTTTT
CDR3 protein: CASSSRTSGSLWAGELFF

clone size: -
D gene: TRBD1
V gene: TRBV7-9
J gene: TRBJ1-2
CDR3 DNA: TGTGCCAGCAGCCGAGGAACCGGACAGGGAGAAATTGGCTACACCTTC
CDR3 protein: CASSRGTGQGEIGYTF

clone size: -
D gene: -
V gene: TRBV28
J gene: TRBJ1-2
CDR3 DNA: TGTGCCAGCAGTATCGGGGGGAGCAAATATGGCTACACCTTC
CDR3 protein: CASSIGGSKYGYTF

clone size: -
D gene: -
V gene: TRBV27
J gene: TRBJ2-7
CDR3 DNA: TGTGCCAGCAGTTTACGTCCCGGGTACGAGCAGTACTTC
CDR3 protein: CASSLRPGYEQYF

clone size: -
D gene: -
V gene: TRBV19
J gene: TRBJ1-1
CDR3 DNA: TGTGCCAGTAGTATAGGGCGGGGAGCGAACACTGAAGCTTTCTTT
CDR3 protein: CASSIGRGANTEAFF

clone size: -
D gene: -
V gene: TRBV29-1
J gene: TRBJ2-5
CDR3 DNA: TGCAGCGTTGACCCACAAGAGACCCAGTACTTC
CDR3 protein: CSVDPQETQYF

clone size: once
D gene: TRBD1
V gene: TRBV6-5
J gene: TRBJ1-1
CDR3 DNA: TGTGCCAGCACTATCACAGGGGGCCCCACTGAAGCTTTCTTT
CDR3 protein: CASTITGGPTEAFF

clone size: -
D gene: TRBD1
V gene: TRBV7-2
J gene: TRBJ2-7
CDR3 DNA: TGTGCCAGCAGTGGGAGGGGACAGGGTTACGAGCAGTACTTC
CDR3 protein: CASSGRGQGYEQYF

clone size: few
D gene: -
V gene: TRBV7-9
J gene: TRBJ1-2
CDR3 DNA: TGTGCCAGCAGCTCGTCCCCGGGACGGGGGGATTATGGCTACACCTTC
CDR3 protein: CASSSSPGRGDYGYTF

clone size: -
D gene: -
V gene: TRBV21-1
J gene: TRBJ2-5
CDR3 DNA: TGTGCCAGCAGCAAAGACCTAGGGACTAGAAACGACCTGGGGGAGACCCAGTACTTC
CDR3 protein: CASSKDLGTRNDLGETQYF

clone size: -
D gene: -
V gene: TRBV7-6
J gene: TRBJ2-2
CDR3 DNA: TGTGCCAGCAGCTTAGGGACAGCTAACACCGGGGAGCTGTTTTTT
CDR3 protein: CASSLGTANTGELFF

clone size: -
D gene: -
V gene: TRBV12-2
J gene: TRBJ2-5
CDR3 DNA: TGTGCAAGTCGCTTATCTGGGCTAGCGGGTTCCCGGGGGCCCCAGTACTTC
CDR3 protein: CASRLSGLAGSRGPQYF

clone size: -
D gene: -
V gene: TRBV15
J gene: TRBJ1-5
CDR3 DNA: TGTGCCACCAGCCTCAATGAGGGTCAGCCCCAGCATTTT
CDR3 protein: CATSLNEGQPQHF